One sample yielded the 20 T cell receptor beta chains listed below, sequenced in a study of blood T cells in healthy people across ages. PCR was performed a second time for about 7 to 11 cycles using a sample-barcoded 5' primer and a J-beta primer mix. TCRdb passed the 5' RACE reads through MiXCR, listing each CDR3 protein once. This sample has more than 750,000 distinct CDR3 sequences, with under 35% found just once. Another study also made use of these data, one on T cells of mothers and their children.

Sequencing input: blood. The receptor set was obtained from a woman in her forties in good health.

The sample holds a few counts of this clonotype. The rearrangement uses TRBV5-8 and TRBJ2-3, with D tentatively TRBD1 or TRBD2 (5 bases each). CDR1 SGHTS and CDR2 YDEGEE come from the germline V gene. The ends were cut back, 2 bases at V and 0 bases at J, with 10 bases in the middle. CDR3 length: 15 amino acids. CDR3 in amino acids: CASSFRGFSTDTQYF. DNA for the CDR3: TGTGCCAGCAGCTTTCGGGGCTTTAGCACAGATACGCAGTATTTT.

This clonotype was observed once. The gene calls are TRBV7-2 and TRBJ1-2, with D unclear. CDR1 is SGHTA, CDR2 FQGNSA, per germline. This CDR3 region has 17 residues. The ends were cut back, 1 base at V and 0 bases at J, with 15 bases in the middle. This CDR3 is CASSLDGSGRANYGYTF. CDR3 DNA sequence: TGTGCCAGCAGCTTAGACGGGTCAGGAAGAGCTAACTATGGCTACACCTTC.

The chain combines TRBV9 with TRBJ1-2; a weak D match, TRBD1 (5 bases). V lost 3 bases, J lost 3 bases, and 12 bases lay in between. Germline CDR1 is SGDLS and CDR2 is YYNGEE. The CDR3 runs 14 residues. The CDR3, as DNA: TGTGCCAGCAGCGCCCAGGGTTGGGACTATGGCTACACCTTC. This encodes CASSAQGWDYGYTF. Full variable domain (rest looked up from reference TRBV9 and TRBJ1-2): DSGVTQTPKHLITATGQRVTLRCSPRSGDLSVYWYQQSLDQGLQFLIQYYNGEERAKGNILERFSAQQFPDLHSELNLSSLELGDSALYFCASSAQGWDYGYTFGSGTRLTVV.

This clonotype was seen repeatedly, ten times or more. The DNA for the CDR3 is TGTGCCAGCAGCTTAAGGCGCGACACTGAAGCTTTCTTT. Translation: CASSLRRDTEAFF. V is TRBV7-6 and J is TRBJ1-1; D gene ambiguous. This CDR3 contains 13 residues. V dropped 2 bases and J dropped 3 bases, with 7 bases sitting between them. Germline V gene sequence: CDR1 SGHVS, CDR2 FNYEAQ.

This clonotype has just a few counts. The chain couples TRBV5-1 to TRBJ2-7; D is unresolved. V gave up 2 bases and J gave up 2 bases, with 14 bases separating them. The CDR3 sequence is 15 residues long. Germline CDR1 and CDR2: SGHRS and YFSETQ. CDR3 DNA: TGCGCCAGCAGCTTTCTTCCAGCTGATACCTACGAGCAGTACTTC. Translation: CASSFLPADTYEQYF.

The V gene is TRBV2, the J gene TRBJ2-1; TRBD1 matches 7 bases. Germline CDR1 is SNHLY and CDR2 is FYNNEI. This CDR3 has 14 residues. V lost 4 bases to trimming and J lost 13 bases; unmatched junction nucleotides: 13. This chain's CDR3 is CASSVRQGGETQFF. The CDR3 nucleotides are TGTGCCAGCAGTGTGCGACAGGGTGGGGAGACCCAGTTCTTC.

This clonotype was counted many times. V and J are TRBV4-1 and TRBJ2-3; D uncertain. V was pared by 1 base and J by 10 bases, with 6 bases between. Germline CDR1 MGHRA, CDR2 YSYEKL. CDR3 length: 11 residues. CDR3 residues: CASSQGEPQYF. CDR3 DNA sequence: TGCGCCAGCAGCCAAGGAGAGCCGCAGTATTTT.

With regard to this clonotype: This may arise from a read error, as a much more abundant clone is one base away. J is TRBJ1-2 and V is TRBV5-1; D gene uncertain. V was shortened by 2 bases and J by 8 bases, with 13 bases between the two germline ends. Germline values: CDR1 SGHRS, CDR2 YFSETQ. The CDR3 length is 13 residues. This CDR3 is CASSFDGVNGYTF. The DNA of the CDR3 is TGCGCCAGCAGCTTTGACGGGGTTAACGGCTACACCTTC.

This rearrangement joins TRBV21-1 to TRBJ2-7; the DNA was not compared with TRBD1, the D call given in the table. TRBV21-1 constitutes a pseudogene. CDR3 size: 16 residues. The CDR3, as DNA: TGTGCCAGAAGCGAAGAAGGGGGACGTAACTACTACGAGCAGTACTTC. Translation gives CARSEEGGRNYYEQYF.

In the case of this clonotype: An end of the junction does not agree with germline; a read error may underlie this. J is TRBJ2-6 and V is TRBV12-3 or TRBV12-4, with D maybe TRBD1 (5 bases). This CDR3 region has 15 residues. The CDR3 DNA sequence: TGTGCCAGCAGTTTAGCAGCCTCTGGGGCCAACGTCCCGACTTTC. This gives the protein CASSLAASGANVPTF.

V usage is TRBV19 and J usage is TRBJ2-1; tentatively, D is TRBD1 or TRBD2 (5 bases each). Germline V gene data show CDR1 as LNHDA and CDR2 as SQIVND (reference sequence). The CDR3 loop spans 16 amino acids. Between the trimmed V and J ends, which lost 3 bases and 2 bases, there was a span of 14 bases. DNA of the CDR3: TGTGCCAGTAGTATTGCGACCGGGACGGCCTACAATGAGCAGTTCTTC. Translating gives CASSIATGTAYNEQFF.

To note about this clonotype: It may be a read error: a sequence one base away is much more abundant. This chain connects TRBV20-1 to TRBJ2-2; 8 bases are shared with TRBD2. The junction had 12 bases not matched to a gene; V was cut back by 8 bases and J by 4 bases. The germline CDR1 and CDR2 sequences are DFQATT and SNEGSKA (reference sequence). CDR3 length: 15 residues. In nucleotides, the CDR3 is TGCAGTATTTTAGCGGGGAGGTTGGGCACCGGGGAGCTGTTTTTT. It is translated as CSILAGRLGTGELFF.

The chain has TRBV15 and TRBJ1-5; 8 bases agree with TRBD1. Trimming took 8 bases from V and 7 from J; bases not matched to a gene: 13. CDR3 length equals 15 residues. Germline V gene sequence: CDR1 LNHNV, CDR2 YYDKDF (reference sequence). The CDR3 nucleotides read TGTGCCACCGCCCGGGACAGGAGCTTTGGGCAGCCCCAGCATTTT. Encoded protein: CATARDRSFGQPQHF. Combining the CDR3 with reference TRBV15 and TRBJ1-5 gives the whole variable domain DAMVIQNPRYQVTQFGKPVTLSCSQTLNHNVMYWYQQKSSQAPKLLFHYYDKDFNNEADTPDNFQSRRPNTSFCFLDIRSPGLGDTAMYLCATARDRSFGQPQHFGDGTRLSIL.

This clonotype showed up just a few times. A much larger clonotype is one base distant, so this may be a read error. This chain joins TRBV12-5 and TRBJ1-2; TRBD1 matches at 7 bases. The CDR3 extends over 15 amino acids. The V gene's germline CDR1 is LGHNT and CDR2 FRNRAP. Trimming cost V 1 base and J 3 bases; bases outside gene matches: 5. The CDR3 loop is CASGLGQGDDYGYTF. CDR3 nucleotide sequence: TGTGCTAGTGGTTTGGGGCAGGGGGATGACTATGGCTACACCTTC.

On this clonotype itself: This clone may be a read error of a much larger clone one base away. J is TRBJ1-1 and V is TRBV2; perhaps TRBD1 as D (6 bases). With 6 bases removed from V and 5 bases from J, the gap between germline ends came to 16 bases. Germline V gives CDR1 SNHLY, CDR2 FYNNEI. The CDR3 covers 14 residues. The CDR3 region has the DNA TGTGCCAGCAGGGTAGCCAGGGGAGGGACTGAAGCTTTCTTT. Translating it yields CASRVARGGTEAFF. Full variable domain (remainder filled in from reference TRBV2 and TRBJ1-1): EPEVTQTPSHQVTQMGQEVILRCVPISNHLYFYWYRQILGQKVEFLVSFYNNEISEKSEIFDDQFSVERPDGSNFTLKIRSTKLEDSAMYFCASRVARGGTEAFFGQGTRLTVV.

There are many counts of this clonotype. This chain joins TRBV12-3 or TRBV12-4 and TRBJ2-6, with a weak D call TRBD1 (6 bases). CDR3 size: 13 residues. The germline V and J ends were trimmed by 10 bases and 4 bases, with 11 bases remaining between them. The CDR3 nucleotides are TGTGCCAATCCAGGGGCCGGGGCCAACGTCCTGACTTTC. Protein product: CANPGAGANVLTF.

This clonotype has a single count. The chain links TRBV20-1 to TRBJ1-5; D not resolved. The CDR3 sequence is 15 residues long. The V gene lost 0 bases and the J gene lost 5 bases, with 14 bases spanning the gap. From germline, CDR1 is DFQATT and CDR2 SNEGSKA (reference sequence). CDR3 protein: CSARDPTEGYQPQHF. In nucleotides, the CDR3 is TGCAGTGCTAGAGATCCAACAGAAGGGTATCAGCCCCAGCATTTT.

The chain uses TRBV20-1 and TRBJ2-5; 9 bases match TRBD2. CDR1 is DFQATT, CDR2 SNEGSKA, per germline (reference sequence). The CDR3 has 17 residues. V lost 2 bases to trimming and J lost 0 bases; unmatched junction nucleotides: 10. For the CDR3, the DNA is TGCAGTGCTAGATTGATCGGTGCGGGGGGGAACCAAGAGACCCAGTACTTC. Translated, it gives CSARLIGAGGNQETQYF.

DNA for the CDR3: TGTGCCAGCAGCTTAACTACGACAGCAGTTGAAGCTTTCTTT. It codes for CASSLTTTAVEAFF. This rearrangement joins TRBV7-9 to TRBJ1-1; the D gene is possibly TRBD1 (5 bases). The germline gives CDR1 SEHNR, CDR2 FQNEAQ (reference sequence). The CDR3 runs 14 residues. V lost 2 bases and J 7 bases, leaving 14 bases between the germline ends.

This clonotype was counted between two and nine times. In DNA form, the CDR3 reads TGTGCCAGCAGTGATCCCCGGGGGTTCGACACTGAAGCTTTCTTT. Translating gives CASSDPRGFDTEAFF. This chain links TRBV2 with TRBJ1-1; D is possibly TRBD1 (5 bases). Germline CDR1 is SNHLY and CDR2 is FYNNEI. Trimming shortened V by 3 bases and J by 3 bases, and 14 bases separated the two germline ends. The CDR3 sequence is 15 residues long.